This T cell receptor (beta chain) was identified during a study of patients and donors after allogeneic stem cell transplantation. In TCRdb, the RT-PCR reads were re-called with MiXCR into one record per CDR3 protein. The data hold approximately 410,000 distinct CDR3 sequences, with more than 15% observed a single time. This clonotype was seen a few times. What was sequenced was blood, either unsorted or a sorted T cell fraction (not recorded which). The origin of this receptor is a human donor who was either an allogeneic HSCT recipient or a stem cell or donor lymphocyte infusion donor (not recorded which). It is not recorded whose cells these are; they may come from a transplant donor.

Here the CDR3 DNA reads TGTGCCAGCTCACCGTTAGCGAATCAAGAGACCCAGTACTTC. Translated, it gives CASSPLANQETQYF. The V and J genes are TRBV18 and TRBJ2-5, with a weak D call TRBD2 (5 bases). With 3 bases removed from V and 2 bases from J, the gap between germline ends came to 10 bases. Germline V lookup: CDR1 KGHSH, CDR2 LQKENI. The CDR3 consists of 14 residues.